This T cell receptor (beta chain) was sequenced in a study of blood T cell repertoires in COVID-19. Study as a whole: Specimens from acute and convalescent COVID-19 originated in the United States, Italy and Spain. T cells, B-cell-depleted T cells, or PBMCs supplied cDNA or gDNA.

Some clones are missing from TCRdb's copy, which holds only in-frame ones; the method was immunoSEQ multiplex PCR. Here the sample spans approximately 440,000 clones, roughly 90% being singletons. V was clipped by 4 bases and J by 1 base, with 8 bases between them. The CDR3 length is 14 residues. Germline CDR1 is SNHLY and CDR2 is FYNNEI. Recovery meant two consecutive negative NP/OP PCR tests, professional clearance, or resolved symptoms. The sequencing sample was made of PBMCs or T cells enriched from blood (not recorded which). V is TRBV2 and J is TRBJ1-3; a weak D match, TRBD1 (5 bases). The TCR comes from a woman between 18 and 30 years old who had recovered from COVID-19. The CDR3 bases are TGTGCCAGCAGTGCCAGGGATTCTGGAAACACCATATATTTT. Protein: CASSARDSGNTIYF.